This T cell receptor (beta chain) was profiled in a study of CD8 T cells in ankylosing spondylitis. TCRdb redid the calling of the 5' RACE reads with MiXCR, one entry per CDR3 protein. The data contain around 150,000 distinct CDR3 sequences, roughly 31% of them singletons. A few counts support this clonotype. The CDR3 spans 14 residues. The J segment lost 7 bases and the V segment lost 8 bases, leaving 10 bases of the junction unmatched. Germline V gene sequence: CDR1 DFQATT, CDR2 SNEGSKA (reference sequence). The sequence was obtained from a male donor with ankylosing spondylitis. The chain links TRBV20-1 to TRBJ1-6, with TRBD1 matching over 8 bases. Sequenced material: synovial fluid, either unsorted or a sorted T cell fraction (not recorded which). In DNA, the CDR3 is TGCAGTTCGCAATCGACAGGGGCCAATTCACCCCTCCACTTT. Protein sequence: CSSQSTGANSPLHF.